The sequence of this TCR beta chain was determined in a study of T cell responses to AZD1222 COVID-19 vaccine (dated by TCRdb to 2020 to 2023). A note on the overall study: AZD1222 recipients given second doses at about 4 weeks or at about 12 weeks were pooled, since spike-specific TCR depth and breadth were not found to differ between the two schedules. TCR sequencing was performed for about 250 trial participants, of whom some 200 were given two doses of AZD1222 and approximately 26 were given two doses of MenACWY control vaccine. Enrollment into the trials was organized by age into subgroups of 18-55, 56-69 and 70-plus years, and those subgroups contained about 160, 30 and 59 TCR-sequenced participants, respectively.

The CDR3 regions of human TCRbeta chains were analyzed by immunosequencing. Processing in the source paper ran as follows. TCRs in the repertoires were matched against a reference library of SARS-CoV-2-specific TCRs that had been generated with the MIRA antigen-specificity platform. Breadth was defined as the fraction of unique TCRs that were SARS-CoV-2-associated. Depth was defined as the fraction of total T cells that were SARS-CoV-2-associated. Using the MIRA data, every spike-specific TCR was mapped to the spike region that the TCR reacted to and assigned to either a CD4 or a CD8 class. Log10-transformed breadth and depth values were compared by one-way ANOVA with Sidak's multiple comparisons tests. TCRdb took over this immuneACCESS table, retaining in-frame rearrangements with V and J assigned. Such tables are incomplete; in checked studies, under half of the missing clones stem from an unresolved V gene, and the remainder is unexplained. D and trimming come from the DNA, and the V and J calls and clone size come from that table. In this sample the table shows some 150,000 clones, roughly nine tenths of which occur a single time. Together, the top ten hold 2.9% of the sample.

Summary of the overall study and its limitations: Spike-specific TCR breadth and depth rose significantly after two AZD1222 doses compared with day 0 and with MenACWY recipients. The 56-69-year group was small, and its depth increase did not reach significance, likely because of low power. Because no day 14 peak-response samples were available, the repertoires could be characterized only after the peak T cell response. Vaccine-associated CD4 TCRs spanned the whole spike protein, with dominant responses in regions 160-218 and 743-854. Most participants were white British and females outnumbered males, and the authors suggested that clonal diversity may have been underestimated. Conclusions about previously exposed vaccinees are limited, since just 5 or 6 AZD1222 recipients were seropositive for SARS-CoV-2 at baseline. Epitopes outside the regions mutated in the B.1.351 and B.1.1.7 variants were reportedly recognized by nearly half of the unique spike-specific TCRs.

V is pared back by 6 bases and J by 0 bases, with 6 bases lying between the germline termini. The CDR3 contains 13 residues, cysteine and phenylalanine counted. Only CDR3 DNA is held: 39 bases, read in frame from base 1. According to the germline V gene (reference sequence), CDR1 reads MNHEY and CDR2 reads SMNVEV. The meaning of the sample's time point label: baseline before first vaccination. The vaccinee samples were drawn from two UK trials, COV001 and COV002, one of which was a single-blind randomized controlled phase 2/3 trial testing AZD1222 (ChAdOx1 nCoV-19) in healthy adults. For TCRbeta chain sequencing, PBMC samples from trial participants were taken at day 0 and at day 28 after the second dose. This clone came up a few times. No cognate antigen has been identified for it. No clone much larger than this one lies a single base away; base qualities are absent.

The chain is made from TRBV27 and TRBJ2-1; the D gene is not confidently resolved. The sequencing here drew on peripheral blood, taken on day 0 of AZD1222 vaccination. This TCR derives from an adult in good health. The nucleotide sequence reads as follows: TGTGCCAGCAGGGCCCCCTCCTACAATGAGCAGTTCTTC. This encodes CASRAPSYNEQFF.